This record covers a single TCR beta chain. The antigen remains unidentified. This sample was taken from a study of cytomegalovirus exposure and HLA in healthy donors. Overall study: An early data release held approximately 80 million unique TCRs from HLA-typed donors. Study results and caveats: Productive status was seen about 90% or about 30% of the time for most TCR beta V segments in an earlier analysis. It was around 160 TCR beta chains that were listed as cytomegalovirus-associated.

In germline, CDR1 is LNHDA, CDR2 SQIVND (reference sequence). With 8 bases clipped from V and 10 bases from J, the junction kept 12 bases outside the gene matches. The CDR3 loop spans 15 amino acids. The PCR ran on 60 Vbeta and 13 Jbeta primers. The assay was immunoSEQ multiplex PCR, and TCRdb's table has in-frame clones only and misses some. The sample includes roughly 30,000 clones, approximately 90% of them seen just once. The TCR sequence derives from a boy aged 5 to 17 in good health and CMV-seronegative. The gene calls are TRBV19 and TRBJ1-6, with 9 nucleotides matching TRBD1. Sequencing was carried out using PBMCs. The CDR3, as DNA: TGTGCCAGTCGATCCTTGGGACAGGGAGAGTCACCCCTCCACTTT. This translates into CASRSLGQGESPLHF.